What follows are 21 T cell receptor beta chains derived from one specimen sequenced in a study of cytomegalovirus exposure and HLA in healthy donors. The study ran its PCR with 60 Vbeta and 13 Jbeta primers. TCRdb's table, derived via immunoSEQ multiplex PCR, lists solely in-frame clones and lacks some. The sample has 210,000 or so clones, over 80% seen once; the top ten hold roughly 0.7%. The sequencing sample was made of PBMCs. The source of these receptors is a boy aged 2-9 years in good health and CMV-seronegative.

The chain employs TRBV28 and TRBJ1-1; weak D call: TRBD1 (6 bases). The CDR3 loop spans 11 amino acids. Trimming shortened V by 8 bases and J by 8 bases, and 12 bases separated the two germline ends. The germline gives CDR1 MDHEN, CDR2 SYDVKM. CDR3 loop: CASERRGEAFF. CDR3 coding DNA: TGTGCCAGCGAACGAAGGGGGGAAGCTTTCTTT.

The chain joins TRBV6-1 to TRBJ2-1; TRBD2 agrees at 14 bases. The CDR3 runs 13 residues. Trimming cost V 8 bases and J 9 bases; bases outside gene matches: 3. Germline V lookup: CDR1 MNHNS, CDR2 SASEGT. This chain's CDR3 is CASLTSGGGEQFF. The CDR3 coding sequence is TGTGCCAGCCTGACTAGCGGGGGGGGTGAGCAGTTCTTC.

This chain uses TRBV27 with TRBJ2-1, with a possible D match to TRBD1 (6 bases). The CDR3 length is 13 residues. Germline V gene data show CDR1 as MNHEY and CDR2 as SMNVEV (reference sequence). V was trimmed by 5 bases and J by 5 bases, leaving 10 bases between them. The CDR3 nucleotides read TGTGCCAGCAGTCTACGGACAGACAATGAGCAGTTCTTC. It translates to CASSLRTDNEQFF.

The chain links TRBV4-1 to TRBJ2-1, with 10 nucleotides matching TRBD1. V lost 4 bases to trimming and J lost 6 bases; unmatched junction nucleotides: 3. Germline values: CDR1 MGHRA, CDR2 YSYEKL. The CDR3 has 14 residues. The CDR3: CASSPGQGINEQFF. The DNA for the CDR3 is TGCGCCAGCAGCCCGGGACAGGGGATCAATGAGCAGTTCTTC.

The chain links TRBV5-6 to TRBJ2-3; 9 nucleotides align to TRBD1. Per germline, CDR1 SGHDT and CDR2 YYEEEE. This CDR3 contains 17 residues. The trim removed 2 bases at V and 2 bases at J, leaving 9 bases unmatched. CDR3 nucleotide sequence: TGTGCCAGCAGCTTCCCGACAGGGGGTACAAACACAGATACGCAGTATTTT. Translation gives CASSFPTGGTNTDTQYF.

This chain uses TRBV7-9 with TRBJ1-1, with TRBD1 matching 9 bases. Looked up from germline, CDR1 is SEHNR and CDR2 is FQNEAQ (reference sequence). The ends lost 1 base at V and 4 bases at J; junction bases unmatched: 7. The CDR3 loop spans 16 amino acids. CDR3 bases: TGTGCCAGCAGCTTAGGACGGACAGGGGCGCTCACTGAAGCTTTCTTT. Amino acids: CASSLGRTGALTEAFF.

J is TRBJ1-5 and V is TRBV19; TRBD1 matches at 7 bases. With 3 bases clipped from V and 5 bases from J, the junction kept 7 bases outside the gene matches. Germline CDR1 is LNHDA and CDR2 is SQIVND (reference sequence). The CDR3 totals 15 residues. The CDR3 loop reads CASSIGTEFYQPQHF. The CDR3 coding sequence is TGTGCCAGTAGTATCGGGACAGAGTTTTATCAGCCCCAGCATTTT.

This chain connects TRBV29-1 to TRBJ2-2; D might be TRBD1 (6 bases). V was trimmed by 7 bases and J by 5 bases, leaving 17 bases between them. Germline values: CDR1 SQVTM, CDR2 ANQGSEA. The CDR3 is 14 residues long. The CDR3 region is CSARRQGPTGELFF. The CDR3, as DNA: TGCAGCGCGAGAAGGCAGGGGCCAACCGGGGAGCTGTTTTTT.

V is TRBV9 and J is TRBJ2-1, with TRBD1 identical over 10 bases. Germline loops: CDR1 SGDLS, CDR2 YYNGEE. V was pared by 3 bases and J by 5 bases, with 8 bases of the junction left unmatched. This CDR3 has 16 amino acids. CDR3 loop: CASSDPRQGADNEQFF. Here the CDR3 DNA reads TGTGCCAGCAGCGACCCCCGACAGGGGGCGGACAATGAGCAGTTCTTC.

The V gene is TRBV14, the J gene TRBJ2-6, with a weak D call TRBD1 (5 bases). This CDR3 region has 18 residues. V gave up 3 bases and J gave up 1 base, with 16 bases separating them. The germline V gene encodes CDR1 SGHDN and CDR2 FVKESK. For the CDR3, the DNA is TGTGCCAGCAGCCAGTTAACAGGCCTCTCTTCTGGGGCCAACGTCCTGACTTTC. It translates to CASSQLTGLSSGANVLTF.

This clone was counted a single time. This sequence joins TRBV5-8 and TRBJ2-2, with D hard to call. CDR3 length: 14 amino acids. The germline V gene encodes CDR1 SGHTS and CDR2 YDEGEE. The V end was cut by 6 bases, the J end by 6 bases, with 15 bases between. The CDR3: CASISRGLAGELFF. The DNA for the CDR3 is TGTGCCAGCATCTCACGAGGCCTGGCCGGGGAGCTGTTTTTT. The variable domain in full, completed from reference TRBV5-8 and TRBJ2-2, reads EAGVTQSPTHLIKTRGQQATLRCSPISGHTSVYWYQQALGLGLQFLLWYDEGEERNRGNFPPRFSGRQFPNYSSELNVNALELEDSALYLCASISRGLAGELFFGEGSRLTVL.

This chain connects TRBV6-5 to TRBJ1-5; D is uncertain. Germline V gene data show CDR1 as MNHEY and CDR2 as SVGAGI. There are 14 residues in the CDR3. V gave up 2 bases and J gave up 3 bases, with 8 bases separating them. CDR3 sequence reads: CASSYGQNNQPQHF. DNA of the CDR3: TGTGCCAGCAGTTACGGGCAGAACAATCAGCCCCAGCATTTT.

This chain joins TRBV6-6 and TRBJ1-3; D gene uncertain. Trimming pared 7 bases from V and 10 bases from J, leaving 17 bases between. Per germline, CDR1 MNHNY and CDR2 SVGAGI (reference sequence). The CDR3 is 13 residues long. CDR3 sequence reads: CASTGPLGETIYF. CDR3 nucleotide sequence: TGTGCCAGCACCGGTCCGCTGGGAGAGACCATATATTTT.

This rearrangement joins TRBV27 to TRBJ2-6, with a weak D call TRBD2 (6 bases). The CDR3 extends over 17 amino acids. V was pared by 5 bases and J by 0 bases, with 14 bases between. Germline CDR1 and CDR2: MNHEY and SMNVEV (reference sequence). CDR3 sequence: CASSLATEYSGANVLTF. CDR3 DNA sequence: TGTGCCAGCAGTCTAGCGACGGAATACTCTGGGGCCAACGTCCTGACTTTC.

The V gene is TRBV30, the J gene TRBJ1-4; D not resolved. Germline-derived CDR1 and CDR2 are GTSNPN and SVGIG (reference sequence). CDR3 length equals 14 residues. V lost 0 bases and J lost 8, with 13 bases in between. CDR3 region: CAWSVRGFEEKLFF. CDR3 bases: TGTGCCTGGAGTGTAAGAGGGTTCGAGGAAAAACTGTTTTTT.

With regard to this clone: Mismatch with germline at one junction end may stem from a read error. Other DNA sequences in this sample translate to the same CDR3. The gene calls are TRBV5-1 and TRBJ1-1, with TRBD1 matching 9 bases. From germline, CDR1 is SGHRS and CDR2 YFSETQ. This CDR3 spans 15 amino acids. The CDR3: CASSFAGQGFSEAFF. The DNA of the CDR3 is TGCGCCAGCAGCTTTGCGGGACAGGGCTTCTCTGAAGCCTTCTTT.

This clone was found once. The chain uses TRBV7-9 and TRBJ2-7; the D gene is possibly TRBD2 (5 bases). This CDR3 contains 15 residues. V shed 0 bases and J shed 7 bases, with 16 bases lying between them. Germline lookup yields CDR1 SEHNR and CDR2 FQNEAQ (reference sequence). CDR3 DNA sequence: TGTGCCAGCAGCTTAGCGTTGGCAGGACCGGGAGAGCAGTACTTC. Its protein is CASSLALAGPGEQYF.

The gene calls are TRBV6-1 and TRBJ1-1, with 7 bases fitting TRBD1. This CDR3 contains 15 residues. V trimming: 6 bases; J trimming: 4 bases; junction bases outside the gene matches: 11. Germline V gene data show CDR1 as MNHNS and CDR2 as SASEGT. The CDR3 protein is CASSAPQGLGTEAFF. DNA of the CDR3: TGTGCCAGCAGCGCACCACAGGGGTTAGGCACTGAAGCTTTCTTT.

The gene calls are TRBV7-9 and TRBJ2-2; 10 bases match TRBD2. V trimming: 8 bases; J trimming: 3 bases; junction bases outside the gene matches: 9. The germline gives CDR1 SEHNR, CDR2 FQNEAQ (reference sequence). The CDR3 sequence is 16 residues long. In DNA form, the CDR3 reads TGTGCCAGCTCCAAGCGGGAGGGCCTCGACACCGGGGAGCTGTTTTTT. Translation: CASSKREGLDTGELFF.

The J gene is TRBJ2-3, the V gene TRBV15, with TRBD2 matching over 12 bases. Germline values: CDR1 LNHNV, CDR2 YYDKDF (reference sequence). Trimming removed 1 base from V and 4 bases from J; junction bases left unmatched: 0. CDR3 size: 15 residues. The CDR3 region is CATSRGLAGADTQYF. The DNA for the CDR3 is TGTGCCACCAGCAGAGGACTAGCGGGAGCAGATACGCAGTATTTT.

The chain couples TRBV29-1 to TRBJ2-6; the D gene is possibly TRBD1 (6 bases). From germline, CDR1 is SQVTM and CDR2 ANQGSEA. The length of the CDR3 is 13 residues. Trimming cost V 4 bases and J 4 bases, with 8 bases left between them. CDR3 nucleotides: TGCAGCGTTGTAGGGACAGGGGCCAACGTCCTGACTTTC. Translating gives CSVVGTGANVLTF.